This is a list of T cell receptor beta chains from one sample in a study of T cells in Graves' hyperthyroidism and ophthalmopathy. TCRdb re-called the multiplex PCR reads through MiXCR, storing one row per CDR3 protein. The sample has 700,000 or so distinct CDR3 sequences; less than 20% are singletons. Input material: blood. The receptors originated from a man between 18 and 29 years old with Graves' hyperthyroidism. Both conserved end residues are part of each CDR3. The D gene is left open where the match is weak. A row's size may be missing; if present it is once, few, many or a size class.

abundance: few; j_gene: TRBJ1-2; d_gene: TRBD1; v_gene: TRBV3-1; CDR3aa: CASSYGTGDGYTF; CDR3nt: TGTGCCAGCAGCTACGGGACAGGGGATGGCTACACCTTC
abundance: many; j_gene: TRBJ1-5; d_gene: -; v_gene: TRBV18; CDR3aa: CASSPYRESNQPQHF; CDR3nt: TGTGCCAGCTCACCTTACAGGGAAAGCAATCAGCCCCAGCATTTT
abundance: many; j_gene: TRBJ2-3; d_gene: TRBD1; v_gene: TRBV24-1; CDR3aa: CATSDFGTETDTQYF; CDR3nt: TGTGCCACCAGTGATTTCGGGACAGAAACGGATACGCAGTATTTT
abundance: few; j_gene: TRBJ2-2; d_gene: -; v_gene: TRBV9; CDR3aa: CASSVEGTGELFF; CDR3nt: TGTGCCAGCAGCGTGGAGGGCACCGGGGAGCTGTTTTTT
abundance: few; j_gene: TRBJ2-2; d_gene: -; v_gene: TRBV11-3; CDR3aa: CASSLDDGELFF; CDR3nt: TGTGCCAGCAGCTTAGACGACGGGGAGCTGTTTTTT
abundance: few; j_gene: TRBJ2-7; d_gene: TRBD1; v_gene: TRBV6-1; CDR3aa: CASSQVPGQGSYEQYF; CDR3nt: TGTGCCAGCAGTCAAGTACCGGGACAGGGGTCCTACGAGCAGTACTTC
abundance: many; j_gene: TRBJ2-7; d_gene: -; v_gene: TRBV18; CDR3aa: CASSARGGISYEQYF; CDR3nt: TGTGCCAGCTCAGCCCGGGGCGGGATCTCCTACGAGCAGTACTTC
abundance: -; j_gene: TRBJ2-3; d_gene: TRBD2; v_gene: TRBV27; CDR3aa: CASSPGTSATLTDTQYF; CDR3nt: TGTGCCAGCAGTCCCGGGACTAGCGCAACACTCACAGATACGCAGTATTTT
abundance: many; j_gene: TRBJ2-7; d_gene: -; v_gene: TRBV10-3; CDR3aa: CAISETGTYEQYF; CDR3nt: TGTGCCATCAGTGAGACGGGAACCTACGAGCAGTACTTC
abundance: -; j_gene: TRBJ2-4; d_gene: -; v_gene: TRBV5-1; CDR3aa: CASSQSRSGATKNIQYF; CDR3nt: TGCGCCAGCAGTCAAAGTAGGTCAGGGGCGACCAAAAACATTCAGTACTTC
abundance: -; j_gene: TRBJ1-4; d_gene: TRBD1; v_gene: TRBV18; CDR3aa: CASSPRQGMEKLFF; CDR3nt: TGTGCCAGCTCACCGCGACAGGGTATGGAAAAACTGTTTTTT
abundance: -; j_gene: TRBJ2-3; d_gene: -; v_gene: TRBV18; CDR3aa: CASSRSRTDTQYF; CDR3nt: TGTGCCAGCTCACGGAGCAGGACAGATACGCAGTATTTT
abundance: many; j_gene: TRBJ2-7; d_gene: -; v_gene: TRBV28; CDR3aa: CASSFPQGSEQYF; CDR3nt: TGTGCCAGCAGTTTTCCCCAGGGCTCAGAGCAGTACTTC